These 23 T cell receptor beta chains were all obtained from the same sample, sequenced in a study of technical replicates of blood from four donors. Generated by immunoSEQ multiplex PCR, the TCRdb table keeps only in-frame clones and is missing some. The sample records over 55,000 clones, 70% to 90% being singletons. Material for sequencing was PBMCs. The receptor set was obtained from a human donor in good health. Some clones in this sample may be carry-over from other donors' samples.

CDR3 region: CASSPSGQSNTEAFF. DNA for the CDR3: TGCGCCAGCAGCCCTTCCGGACAGAGCAACACTGAAGCTTTCTTT. The rearrangement uses TRBV5-1 and TRBJ1-1, with D possibly being TRBD1 (6 bases). Germline lookup yields CDR1 SGHRS and CDR2 YFSETQ. The ends were cut back, 4 bases at V and 2 bases at J, with 15 bases in the middle. This CDR3 contains 15 residues.

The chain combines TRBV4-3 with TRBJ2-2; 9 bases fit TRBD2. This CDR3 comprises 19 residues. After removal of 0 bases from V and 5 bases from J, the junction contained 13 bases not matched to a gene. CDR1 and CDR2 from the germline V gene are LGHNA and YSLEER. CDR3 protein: CASSQDRASFSGGTGELFF. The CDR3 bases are TGCGCCAGCAGCCAAGATCGGGCCTCGTTTAGCGGGGGTACCGGGGAGCTGTTTTTT.

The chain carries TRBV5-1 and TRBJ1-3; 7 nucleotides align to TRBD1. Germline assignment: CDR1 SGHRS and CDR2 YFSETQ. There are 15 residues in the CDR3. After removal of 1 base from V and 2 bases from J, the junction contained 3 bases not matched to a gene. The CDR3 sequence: CASSLTGETGNTIYF. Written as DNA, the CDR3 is TGCGCCAGCAGCTTGACAGGGGAGACTGGAAACACCATATATTTT.

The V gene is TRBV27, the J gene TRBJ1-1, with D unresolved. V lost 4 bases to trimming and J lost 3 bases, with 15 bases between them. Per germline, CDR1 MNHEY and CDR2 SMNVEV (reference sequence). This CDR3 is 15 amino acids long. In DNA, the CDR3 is TGTGCCAGCAGTTCAATGACCCACAGATACACTGAAGCTTTCTTT. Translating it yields CASSSMTHRYTEAFF.

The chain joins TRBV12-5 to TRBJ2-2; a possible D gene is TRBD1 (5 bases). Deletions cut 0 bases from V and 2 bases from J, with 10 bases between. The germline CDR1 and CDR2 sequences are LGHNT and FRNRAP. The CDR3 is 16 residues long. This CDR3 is CASGLVLGRNTGELFF. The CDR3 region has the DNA TGTGCTAGTGGTTTGGTACTGGGGCGTAACACCGGGGAGCTGTTTTTT. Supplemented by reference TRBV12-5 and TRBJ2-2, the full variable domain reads DARVTQTPRHKVTEMGQEVTMRCQPILGHNTVFWYRQTMMQGLELLAYFRNRAPLDDSGMPKDRFSAEMPDATLATLKIQPSEPRDSAVYFCASGLVLGRNTGELFFGEGSRLTVL.

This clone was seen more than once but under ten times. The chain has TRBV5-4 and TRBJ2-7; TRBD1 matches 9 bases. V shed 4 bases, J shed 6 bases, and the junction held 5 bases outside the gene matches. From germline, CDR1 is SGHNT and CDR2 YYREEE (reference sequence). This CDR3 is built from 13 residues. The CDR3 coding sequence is TGTGCCAGCAGCCACGACAGGGGGGGCGAGCAGTACTTC. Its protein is CASSHDRGGEQYF. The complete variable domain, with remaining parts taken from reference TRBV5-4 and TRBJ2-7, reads ETGVTQSPTHLIKTRGQQVTLRCSSQSGHNTVSWYQQALGQGPQFIFQYYREEENGRGNFPPRFSGLQFPNYSSELNVNALELDDSALYLCASSHDRGGEQYFGPGTRLTVT.

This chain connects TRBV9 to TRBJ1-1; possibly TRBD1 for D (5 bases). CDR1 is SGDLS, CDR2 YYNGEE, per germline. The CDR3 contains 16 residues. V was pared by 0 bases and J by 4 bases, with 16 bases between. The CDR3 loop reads CASSVGVGPSGTEAFF. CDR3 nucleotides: TGTGCCAGCAGCGTAGGGGTGGGGCCCTCGGGCACTGAAGCTTTCTTT.

CDR3 sequence reads: CASRAGEYGELFF. CDR3 coding DNA: TGTGCCAGCAGGGCGGGGGAATACGGGGAGCTGTTTTTT. J is TRBJ2-2 and V is TRBV11-2, with 7 bases aligning to TRBD2. The CDR3 loop spans 13 amino acids. Trimming cost V 6 bases and J 7 bases; bases outside gene matches: 5. Germline V gives CDR1 SGHAT, CDR2 FQNNGV. The entire variable domain, with the rest obtained from reference TRBV11-2 and TRBJ2-2, is as follows: EAGVAQSPRYKIIEKRQSVAFWCNPISGHATLYWYQQILGQGPKLLIQFQNNGVVDDSQLPKDRFSAERLKGVDSTLKIQPAKLEDSAVYLCASRAGEYGELFFGEGSRLTVL.

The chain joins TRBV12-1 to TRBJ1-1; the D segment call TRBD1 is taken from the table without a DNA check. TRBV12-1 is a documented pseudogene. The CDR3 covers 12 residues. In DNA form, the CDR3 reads TGTGCCAGCAGGGGCAGGGTGGGTGAAGCTTTCTTT. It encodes CASRGRVGEAFF.

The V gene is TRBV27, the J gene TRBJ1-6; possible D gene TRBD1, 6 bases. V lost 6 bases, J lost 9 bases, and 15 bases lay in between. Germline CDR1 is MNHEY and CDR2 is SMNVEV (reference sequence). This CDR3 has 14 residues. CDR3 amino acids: CASRQGGEGSPLHF. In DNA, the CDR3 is TGTGCCAGCAGGCAAGGGGGAGAGGGTTCACCCCTCCACTTT.

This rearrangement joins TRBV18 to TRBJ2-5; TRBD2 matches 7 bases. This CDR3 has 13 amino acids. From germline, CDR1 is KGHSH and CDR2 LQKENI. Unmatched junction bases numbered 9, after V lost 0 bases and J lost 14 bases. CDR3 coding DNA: TGTGCCAGCTCACCACCCTCTAGCGGACGGACCTACTTC. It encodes CASSPPSSGRTYF.

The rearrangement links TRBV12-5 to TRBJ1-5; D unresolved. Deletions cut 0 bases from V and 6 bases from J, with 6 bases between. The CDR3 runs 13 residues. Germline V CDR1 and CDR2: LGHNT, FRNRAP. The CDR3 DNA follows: TGTGCTAGTGGTTTGGTAGCCGGTCAGCCCCAGCATTTT. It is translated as CASGLVAGQPQHF.

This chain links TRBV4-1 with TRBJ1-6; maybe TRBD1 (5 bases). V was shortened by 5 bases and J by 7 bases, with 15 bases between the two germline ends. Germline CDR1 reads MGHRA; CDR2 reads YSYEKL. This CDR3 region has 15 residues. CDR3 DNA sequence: TGCGCCAGCAGCGACGGCGGGGCCGGAAATTCACCCCTCCACTTT. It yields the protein CASSDGGAGNSPLHF.

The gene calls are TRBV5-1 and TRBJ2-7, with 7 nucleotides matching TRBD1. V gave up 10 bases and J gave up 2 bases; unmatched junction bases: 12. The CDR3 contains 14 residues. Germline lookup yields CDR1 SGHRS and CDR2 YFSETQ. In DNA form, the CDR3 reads TGCGCCTCCACCAGGGACAGCACCACCTACGAGCAGTACTTC. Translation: CASTRDSTTYEQYF.

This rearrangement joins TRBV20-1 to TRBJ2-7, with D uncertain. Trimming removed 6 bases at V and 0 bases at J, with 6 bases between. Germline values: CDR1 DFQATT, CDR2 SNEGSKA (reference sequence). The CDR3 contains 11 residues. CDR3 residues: CSARRSYEQYF. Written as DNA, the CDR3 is TGCAGTGCGAGGCGCTCCTACGAGCAGTACTTC.

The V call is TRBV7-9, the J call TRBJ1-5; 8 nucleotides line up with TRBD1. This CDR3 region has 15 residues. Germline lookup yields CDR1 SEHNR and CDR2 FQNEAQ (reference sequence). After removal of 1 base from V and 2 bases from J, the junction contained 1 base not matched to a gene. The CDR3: CASSLGGQGNQPQHF. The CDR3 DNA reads TGTGCCAGCAGCTTAGGGGGACAGGGCAATCAGCCCCAGCATTTT.

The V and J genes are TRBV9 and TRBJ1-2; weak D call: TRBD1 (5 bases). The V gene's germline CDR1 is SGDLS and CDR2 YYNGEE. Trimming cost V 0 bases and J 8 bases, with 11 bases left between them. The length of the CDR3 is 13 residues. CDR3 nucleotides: TGTGCCAGCAGCGTAGCGTCGGGGGTGGGCTACACCTTC. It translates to CASSVASGVGYTF.

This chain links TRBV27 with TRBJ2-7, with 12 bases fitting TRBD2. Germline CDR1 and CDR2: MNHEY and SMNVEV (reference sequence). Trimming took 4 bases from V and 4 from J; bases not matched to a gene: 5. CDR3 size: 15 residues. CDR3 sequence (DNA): TGTGCCAGCAGTTCCCCTAGCGGGGGGGCTTACGAGCAGTACTTC. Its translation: CASSSPSGGAYEQYF.

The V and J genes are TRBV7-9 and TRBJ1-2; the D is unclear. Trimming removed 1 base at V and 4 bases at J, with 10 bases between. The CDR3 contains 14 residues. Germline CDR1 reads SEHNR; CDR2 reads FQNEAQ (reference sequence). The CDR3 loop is CASSLDGSTYGYTF. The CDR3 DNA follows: TGTGCCAGCAGCTTAGATGGGAGCACCTATGGCTACACCTTC.

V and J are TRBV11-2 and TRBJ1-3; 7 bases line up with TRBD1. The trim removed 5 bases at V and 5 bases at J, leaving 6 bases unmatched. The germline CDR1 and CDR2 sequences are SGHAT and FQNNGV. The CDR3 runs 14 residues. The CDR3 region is CASSLAGGRNTIYF. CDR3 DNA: TGTGCCAGCAGCCTTGCAGGGGGGCGAAACACCATATATTTT.

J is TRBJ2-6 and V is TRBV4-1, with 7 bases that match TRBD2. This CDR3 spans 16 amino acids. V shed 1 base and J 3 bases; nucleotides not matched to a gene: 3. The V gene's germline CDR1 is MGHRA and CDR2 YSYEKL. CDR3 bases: TGCGCCAGCAGCCAAGGACTAGCTCGTGGGGCCAACGTCCTGACTTTC. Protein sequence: CASSQGLARGANVLTF.

The CDR3 coding sequence is TGCGCCAGCAGCCAAGACGGGACAGGGACAGATACGCAGTATTTT. Translated: CASSQDGTGTDTQYF. The chain has TRBV4-1 and TRBJ2-3; 9 bases match TRBD1. Germline V gene lookup returns CDR1 MGHRA and CDR2 YSYEKL. The CDR3 is 15 amino acids. The V segment lost 0 bases and the J segment 3 bases; nucleotides outside the gene matches: 1.

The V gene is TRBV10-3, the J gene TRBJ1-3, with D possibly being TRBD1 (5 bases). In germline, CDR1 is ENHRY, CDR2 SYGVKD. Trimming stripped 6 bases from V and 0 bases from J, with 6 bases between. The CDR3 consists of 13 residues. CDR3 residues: CAIRDTSGNTIYF. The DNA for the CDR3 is TGTGCCATCAGGGACACCTCTGGAAACACCATATATTTT.